The 13 T cell receptor beta chains reported below all come from one sample, sequenced in a study of cytomegalovirus exposure and HLA in healthy donors. 60 Vbeta and 13 Jbeta primers were used in PCR. TCRdb keeps only in-frame clones here, not all; method: immunoSEQ multiplex PCR. The table shows approximately 100,000 clones, with approximately 80% occurring only once. Sample: PBMCs. The receptors stem from a woman younger than 45 in good health and CMV-seronegative.

This chain joins TRBV10-1 and TRBJ2-5, with 9 bases identical to TRBD2. The CDR3 spans 18 residues. Germline-derived CDR1 and CDR2 are WNHNN and SYGVQD (reference sequence). With 3 bases clipped from V and 5 bases from J, the junction kept 16 bases outside the gene matches. The CDR3 nucleotides are TGCGCCAGCAGTGAATCCCTCTATAGCGGGAGAGGAGTGGAGACCCAGTACTTC. Translation gives CASSESLYSGRGVETQYF.

The rearrangement joins TRBV5-5 to TRBJ2-7; D is perhaps TRBD1 (6 bases). The V end was cut by 5 bases, the J end by 3 bases, with 21 bases between. This CDR3 region has 16 residues. Per the germline V gene, CDR1 is SGHKS and CDR2 is YYEKEE (reference sequence). The CDR3 loop reads CASSSPPDRSIYEQYF. For the CDR3, the DNA is TGTGCCAGCAGTTCGCCCCCGGACAGATCAATCTACGAGCAGTACTTC.

V gene TRBV5-1 combines with J gene TRBJ2-3, with 10 bases matching TRBD2. CDR1 is SGHRS and CDR2 is YFSETQ in the germline V gene. V lost 3 bases and J lost 3; bases outside the gene matches: 1. The length of the CDR3 is 14 residues. The CDR3 DNA sequence: TGCGCCAGCAGCTGGGGACTAGCGACAGATACGCAGTATTTT. Translation gives CASSWGLATDTQYF.

This sequence joins TRBV5-6 and TRBJ1-5, with D possibly matching TRBD1 (5 bases). Germline CDR1 SGHDT, CDR2 YYEEEE. This CDR3 is 12 amino acids long. V was trimmed by 2 bases and J by 9 bases, leaving 9 bases between them. The CDR3 coding sequence is TGTGCCAGCAGCTTTGGGGGGGGGCCCCAGCATTTT. Its translation: CASSFGGGPQHF.

The genes are TRBV5-4 and TRBJ2-7; 10 bases map to TRBD1. V lost 5 bases and J lost 0; bases outside the gene matches: 5. CDR1 is SGHNT and CDR2 is YYREEE in the germline V gene (reference sequence). There are 15 residues in the CDR3. The CDR3 loop is CASRTRDRGSYEQYF. CDR3 in DNA: TGTGCCAGCAGAACAAGGGACAGGGGCTCCTACGAGCAGTACTTC.

The chain uses TRBV6-1 and TRBJ2-7, with D tentatively TRBD2 (6 bases). Germline values: CDR1 MNHNS, CDR2 SASEGT. Trimming pared 6 bases from V and 6 bases from J, leaving 18 bases between. This CDR3 region has 14 residues. CDR3 region: CASRQRVRTPEQYF. For the CDR3, the DNA is TGTGCCAGCAGACAGCGGGTTAGAACGCCCGAGCAGTACTTC.

The J gene is TRBJ2-7, the V gene TRBV27; 8 nucleotides align to TRBD1. CDR3 size: 15 residues. The germline CDR1 and CDR2 sequences are MNHEY and SMNVEV (reference sequence). The V segment lost 5 bases and the J segment 3 bases; nucleotides outside the gene matches: 9. CDR3 sequence: CASSTRGRGLYEQYF. The CDR3 DNA follows: TGTGCCAGCAGTACCAGGGGGCGGGGACTCTACGAGCAGTACTTC.

The chain carries TRBV4-1 and TRBJ1-2; TRBD1 matches at 7 bases. Germline CDR1 reads MGHRA; CDR2 reads YSYEKL. This CDR3 is built from 16 residues. V lost 0 bases to trimming and J lost 9 bases; unmatched junction nucleotides: 13. The CDR3, as DNA: TGCGCCAGCAGCCAAGAAGGAGGGGGCCGGCCCCGTCGCTACACCTTC. Amino acids: CASSQEGGGRPRRYTF.

V is TRBV5-6 and J is TRBJ1-2; 7 bases agree with TRBD1. CDR1 SGHDT and CDR2 YYEEEE come from the germline V gene. V lost 3 bases and J lost 5; bases outside the gene matches: 4. The CDR3 spans 13 residues. The CDR3 loop reads CASSSGTVYGYTF. The CDR3 nucleotides read TGTGCCAGCAGCTCCGGGACAGTATATGGCTACACCTTC.

The chain couples TRBV19 to TRBJ2-1; 13 bases fit TRBD2. CDR3 length: 20 amino acids. Germline CDR1 reads LNHDA; CDR2 reads SQIVND (reference sequence). Germline trimming cut 3 bases from V and 1 base from J; bases unmatched to any gene: 12. The CDR3 DNA is TGTGCCAGTAGTATGCAAGGAGGGACTAGCGGGAAAGGTTCCTACAATGAGCAGTTCTTC. Its translation is CASSMQGGTSGKGSYNEQFF.

The chain uses TRBV29-1 and TRBJ2-5; TRBD2 is a possible D gene (5 bases). Germline V gives CDR1 SQVTM, CDR2 ANQGSEA. This CDR3 region has 12 residues. Trimming pared 3 bases from V and 3 bases from J, leaving 8 bases between. The CDR3 bases are TGCAGCGTTGATAAGGGAGAAGAGACCCAGTACTTC. This translates into CSVDKGEETQYF.

This clone showed up just once. The chain employs TRBV15 and TRBJ1-2, with D possibly being TRBD1 (6 bases). V was cut by 2 bases and J by 4 bases, with 11 bases left in between. Germline CDR1 is LNHNV and CDR2 is YYDKDF (reference sequence). The CDR3 is made up of 14 amino acids. Written as DNA, the CDR3 is TGTGCCACCAGCAGACGACAGGCCTTCTATGGCTACACCTTC. Residues: CATSRRQAFYGYTF.

CDR3 sequence reads: CATRRGPGYTF. The CDR3 nucleotides are TGTGCCACCCGAAGGGGGCCCGGCTACACCTTC. The chain is built from TRBV6-5 and TRBJ1-2, with 7 bases aligning to TRBD1. The CDR3 is made up of 11 amino acids. J was trimmed by 8 bases and V by 10 bases; bases with no gene match: 7. Germline CDR1 reads MNHEY; CDR2 reads SVGAGI.